What follows describes a single TCR beta chain. This sample was included in a study of blood T cell repertoires in COVID-19. Original processing methods: Researchers report that nucleated cell counts were estimated from reference gene primer amplification. The assay was immunoSEQ multiplex PCR, and TCRdb's table has in-frame clones only and misses some. The DNA was the basis for D and trimming; V, J and clone size are from that table. The table shows under 250,000 clones, with nearly 90% occurring only once. The germline gives CDR1 SNHLY, CDR2 FYNNEI. The CDR3 length is 14 residues. Between the trimmed V and J ends, which lost 7 bases and 6 bases, there was a span of 19 bases.

Sequencing was performed on peripheral blood. The source of this sequence is a young man with active or convalescent COVID-19. This chain links TRBV2 with TRBJ2-7, with D possibly being TRBD2 (5 bases). The CDR3 DNA reads as TGTGCCAGCAAAGAGGGCGAAACAAAGGGCGAGCAGTACTTC. Its translation is CASKEGETKGEQYF.